This T cell receptor beta chain was sequenced for a study of neurological immune-mediated disorders. Study findings and constraints: Among expanded clones, no CDR3 amino acid sequences were shared across subjects, a pattern suggesting private repertoires in all groups.

This clonotype appeared once. The antigen remains unidentified. Each sorted-subset library came from about a million CD4+ or CD8+ T cells. Germline-derived CDR1 and CDR2 are MNHEY and SVGEGT. CDR3 length: 18 amino acids. The ends were cut back, 2 bases at V and 7 bases at J, with 21 bases in the middle. Synthesis of cDNA used 5'RACE (with 10-nucleotide random UMIs). TCRdb called the 5' RACE reads again in MiXCR, with one record for every CDR3 protein. The data contain roughly 31,000 distinct CDR3 sequences, 20% to 25% of them singletons. The chain uses TRBV6-2 or TRBV6-3 and TRBJ1-6; D not resolved. Material: CD4+ T cells from blood. This clonotype was sampled from a man aged 45-60 years with HTLV-1-associated myelopathy (HAM/TSP). The CDR3: CASSYPDRRLAQNSPLHF. CDR3 nucleotides: TGTGCCAGCAGTTACCCCGATCGCCGGCTGGCCCAAAATTCACCCCTCCACTTT.